These T cell receptor beta chains were read from a single sample in a study of early T cells in non-severe SARS-CoV-2 infection. In TCRdb, the 5' RACE reads were re-called with MiXCR into one record per CDR3 protein. The profile shows some 85,000 distinct CDR3 sequences, about an eighth of them singletons. Sequences were obtained from whole blood. These receptors all come from an adult who was a healthcare worker with PCR-confirmed SARS-CoV-2 infection or an uninfected control (not recorded which). The CDR3 runs from the conserved cysteine through the conserved F or W. The D gene is left open where the match is weak. The size field is filled for only some rows; it gives once, few, many or a size class.

V: TRBV28; J: TRBJ2-7; D: .; size: many; CDR3: CASRVPGPSGEQYF; DNA: TGTGCCAGCCGGGTGCCGGGTCCATCGGGGGAGCAGTACTTC
V: TRBV29-1; J: TRBJ2-2; D: .; size: .; CDR3: CSACFPLGTGELFF; DNA: TGCAGCGCTTGCTTTCCCCTCGGCACCGGGGAGCTGTTTTTT
V: TRBV7-2; J: TRBJ2-1; D: .; size: .; CDR3: CASSPWALGSWTSYNEQFF; DNA: TGTGCCAGCAGCCCCTGGGCCCTAGGGTCATGGACCTCCTACAATGAGCAGTTCTTC
V: TRBV10-3; J: TRBJ1-1; D: .; size: few; CDR3: CAISDLGNTEAFF; DNA: TGTGCCATCAGTGATCTGGGAAACACTGAAGCTTTCTTT
V: TRBV29-1; J: TRBJ2-3; D: TRBD2; size: .; CDR3: CSVETSGFPQYF; DNA: TGCAGCGTTGAAACTAGCGGGTTCCCTCAGTATTTT
V: TRBV6-1; J: TRBJ2-7; D: .; size: many; CDR3: CASMFSYEQYF; DNA: TGTGCCAGCATGTTCTCCTACGAGCAGTACTTC
V: TRBV3-1; J: TRBJ2-5; D: .; size: .; CDR3: CASSQGFRAETQYF; DNA: TGTGCCAGCAGCCAAGGCTTTCGAGCGGAGACCCAGTACTTC
V: TRBV29-1; J: TRBJ2-5; D: .; size: many; CDR3: CSVEKAGRRQETQYF; DNA: TGCAGCGTTGAAAAGGCGGGTCGACGGCAAGAGACCCAGTACTTC
V: TRBV7-8; J: TRBJ2-2; D: .; size: few; CDR3: CASSPQVVTGELFF; DNA: TGTGCCAGCAGCCCCCAGGTCGTCACCGGGGAGCTGTTTTTT
V: TRBV12-3/TRBV12-4; J: TRBJ1-3; D: .; size: .; CDR3: CASSLGPGTIYF; DNA: TGTGCCAGCAGTTTAGGTCCGGGTACCATATATTTT